These 27 T cell receptor beta chains originate from one sample sequenced in a study of blood T cell repertoires in COVID-19 (dated by TCRdb to 2019 to 2021). The method was the immunoSEQ multiplex PCR assay. Drawn from immuneACCESS, this table holds only the in-frame rearrangements with V and J called that TCRdb kept. Clones are partly lost; checked studies trace under half to an unresolved V gene and leave the rest unexplained. A total of approximately 210,000 clones appear in this sample, 87% of them only once. 1.5% to 2% of the sample comes from the top ten. The sequencing input was peripheral blood. The receptors stem from a middle-aged man with active or convalescent COVID-19.

This chain connects TRBV28 to TRBJ1-1; maybe TRBD1 (5 bases). CDR1 and CDR2 from the germline V gene are MDHEN and SYDVKM. V was cut by 3 bases and J by 0 bases, with 17 bases left in between. There are 17 residues in the CDR3. The CDR3 DNA follows: TGTGCCAGCAGTTTCCTAGGAGCCAGGGCCCTGAACACTGAAGCTTTCTTT. This gives the protein CASSFLGARALNTEAFF.

V usage is TRBV24-1 and J usage is TRBJ2-4; 7 nucleotides line up with TRBD1. Per the germline V gene, CDR1 is KGHDR and CDR2 is SFDVKD. Trimming cost V 4 bases and J 8 bases; bases outside gene matches: 13. CDR3 length: 16 amino acids. The CDR3 sequence: CATSETTGKGRYIQYF. CDR3 DNA: TGTGCCACCAGTGAAACGACAGGGAAGGGCAGATACATTCAGTACTTC.

The V and J genes are TRBV19 and TRBJ1-4; TRBD1 aligns across 11 bases. From germline, CDR1 is LNHDA and CDR2 SQIVND (reference sequence). The CDR3 length is 13 residues. Trimming at V came to 9 bases and at J to 11 bases, leaving 8 bases not matched to a gene. For the CDR3, the DNA is TGTGCCAGCCGGACAGGGGGCGAGTATAAACTGTTTTTT. This codes for CASRTGGEYKLFF.

The rearrangement uses TRBV6-4 and TRBJ2-3, with 12 bases lining up with TRBD2. The CDR3 totals 15 residues. Per germline, CDR1 MRHNA and CDR2 SNTAGT. With 5 bases clipped from V and 4 bases from J, the junction kept 4 bases outside the gene matches. The CDR3 is CASSPTSGSPDTQYF. Here the CDR3 DNA reads TGTGCCAGCAGTCCGACTAGCGGGAGCCCAGATACGCAGTATTTT.

The rearrangement joins TRBV5-5 to TRBJ1-6, with D uncertain. Per germline, CDR1 SGHKS and CDR2 YYEKEE (reference sequence). The CDR3 consists of 16 residues. Trimming stripped 0 bases from V and 4 bases from J, with 11 bases between. The CDR3, as DNA: TGTGCCAGCAGCTTGGATGCTCCACGGTATAATTCACCCCTCCACTTT. The encoded protein is CASSLDAPRYNSPLHF.

V gene TRBV4-1 combines with J gene TRBJ2-5; 8 bases match TRBD1. Looked up from germline, CDR1 is MGHRA and CDR2 is YSYEKL. This CDR3 contains 15 residues. Trimming cost V 4 bases and J 5 bases; bases outside gene matches: 9. Here the CDR3 reads CASSLSQGARETQYF. In nucleotides, the CDR3 is TGCGCCAGCAGCCTTTCCCAGGGGGCTAGGGAGACCCAGTACTTC.

This chain uses TRBV27 with TRBJ1-5; perhaps TRBD1 as D (5 bases). The V gene lost 6 bases and the J gene lost 3 bases, with 18 bases spanning the gap. Germline CDR1 MNHEY, CDR2 SMNVEV (reference sequence). This CDR3 has 16 amino acids. CDR3 coding DNA: TGTGCCAGCAGCCCCTTGGCCGGGGGTTACAATCAGCCCCAGCATTTT. It codes for CASSPLAGGYNQPQHF.

The chain carries TRBV29-1 and TRBJ2-2, with TRBD2 matching over 7 bases. V was pared by 7 bases and J by 1 base, with 9 bases of the junction left unmatched. Germline V gives CDR1 SQVTM, CDR2 ANQGSEA. The CDR3 spans 15 residues. As DNA, the CDR3 is TGCAGCGGCGGTAGCGGGTTGGAGAACACCGGGGAGCTGTTTTTT. It is translated as CSGGSGLENTGELFF.

This clone showed up just once. The gene calls are TRBV19 and TRBJ1-5; D perhaps matches TRBD1 (6 bases). The germline V gene encodes CDR1 LNHDA and CDR2 SQIVND (reference sequence). Trimming shortened V by 3 bases and J by 11 bases, and 23 bases separated the two germline ends. The CDR3 covers 16 residues. The CDR3 loop reads CASSIPRGRTGGAQHF. The CDR3 coding sequence is TGTGCCAGTAGTATTCCGCGGGGGCGCACTGGGGGGGCCCAGCATTTT.

This sequence joins TRBV3-1 (or the pseudogene TRBV3-2) and TRBJ2-3; 7 nucleotides align to TRBD1. This CDR3 has 16 residues. Germline values: CDR1 LGHDT, CDR2 YNNKEL (reference sequence). The ends lost 4 bases at V and 1 base at J; junction bases unmatched: 8. CDR3 bases: TGTGCCAGCAGCCTGGGACAGACCTTCGGCACAGATACGCAGTATTTT. Translating it yields CASSLGQTFGTDTQYF.

This rearrangement joins TRBV19 to TRBJ2-7, with 12 bases lining up with TRBD2. Losses at the gene ends were 5 bases for V and 0 bases for J; bases not matched to a gene: 8. Germline lookup yields CDR1 LNHDA and CDR2 SQIVND (reference sequence). The CDR3 is made up of 17 amino acids. The CDR3 reads CASSARLAGANSYEQYF. In nucleotides, the CDR3 is TGTGCCAGTAGTGCACGACTAGCGGGAGCCAACTCCTACGAGCAGTACTTC.

V gene TRBV21-1 combines with J gene TRBJ1-1. TRBV21-1 is tagged as a pseudogene. CDR3 size: 11 residues. CDR3 sequence (DNA): TGTGCCAGCGGCCCGGGAACTGAAGCTTTCTTT. Translating gives CASGPGTEAFF.

The chain combines TRBV9 with TRBJ1-3; D gene uncertain. Trimming left V 6 bases short and J 2 bases short, with 15 bases between. This CDR3 is 15 amino acids long. Germline V gene data show CDR1 as SGDLS and CDR2 as YYNGEE. CDR3 residues: CASTPRVPAGNTIYF. CDR3 nucleotides: TGTGCCAGCACCCCGAGAGTACCCGCTGGAAACACCATATATTTT.

J is TRBJ2-6 and V is TRBV28, with a possible D match to TRBD1 (5 bases). V lost 3 bases and J 2 bases, leaving 11 bases between the germline ends. Germline CDR1 MDHEN, CDR2 SYDVKM. This CDR3 region has 16 residues. In DNA form, the CDR3 reads TGTGCCAGCAGTTTTCTGTTAGGGGCTGGGGCCAACGTCCTGACTTTC. Translation: CASSFLLGAGANVLTF.

As DNA, the CDR3 is TGTGCCAGCAGTGACAGAAACTATGGCTACACCTTC. This translates into CASSDRNYGYTF. The chain combines TRBV2 with TRBJ1-2; D is uncertain. Per germline, CDR1 SNHLY and CDR2 FYNNEI. The V end lost 3 bases, the J end lost 2 bases, and 4 bases lay between the germline ends. This CDR3 region has 12 residues.

This rearrangement joins TRBV7-3 to TRBJ2-2; 7 bases are shared with TRBD1. Germline V gene data show CDR1 as SGHTA and CDR2 as FQGTGA. With V trimmed by 7 bases and J by 7 bases, 3 bases remained unmatched. This CDR3 has 12 amino acids. Written as DNA, the CDR3 is TGTGCCAGCACCTCAGGGGGCGGGGAGCTGTTTTTT. This gives the protein CASTSGGGELFF. Combining the CDR3 with reference TRBV7-3 and TRBJ2-2 gives the whole variable domain GAGVSQTPSNKVTEKGKYVELRCDPISGHTALYWYRQSLGQGPEFLIYFQGTGAADDSGLPNDRFFAVRPEGSVSTLKIQRTERGDSAVYLCASTSGGGELFFGEGSRLTVL.

The rearrangement uses TRBV27 and TRBJ2-7, with TRBD1 matching over 9 bases. This CDR3 spans 16 amino acids. In germline, CDR1 is MNHEY, CDR2 SMNVEV (reference sequence). V lost 6 bases to trimming and J lost 3 bases; unmatched junction nucleotides: 12. The CDR3 coding sequence is TGTGCCAGCAGGGCCCTTCCGGGACAGGGTAACTACGAGCAGTACTTC. Translated: CASRALPGQGNYEQYF.

This clone has only one observation. The genes are TRBV7-3 and TRBJ2-5; perhaps TRBD2 as D (7 bases). The ends were cut back, 6 bases at V and 2 bases at J, with 16 bases in the middle. The CDR3 is 15 amino acids. Germline CDR1 is SGHTA and CDR2 is FQGTGA. The CDR3: CASSRGGGPQETQYF. The CDR3 coding sequence is TGTGCCAGCAGTCGTGGGGGGGGCCCGCAAGAGACCCAGTACTTC.

The chain joins TRBV5-1 to TRBJ2-7, with 8 bases lining up with TRBD1. The V segment lost 1 base and the J segment 2 bases; nucleotides outside the gene matches: 5. Germline CDR1 and CDR2: SGHRS and YFSETQ. The CDR3 length is 15 residues. The CDR3, as DNA: TGCGCCAGCAGCTTGCTGACAGGGGTGACCTACGAGCAGTACTTC. Translating it yields CASSLLTGVTYEQYF.

The chain combines TRBV2 with TRBJ1-6; D not certain. With 0 bases removed from V and 7 bases from J, the gap between germline ends came to 10 bases. The CDR3 sequence is 15 residues long. Germline V gene sequence: CDR1 SNHLY, CDR2 FYNNEI. CDR3 nucleotide sequence: TGTGCCAGCAGTGAAGCACGGCCAGGAAATTCACCCCTCCACTTT. This translates into CASSEARPGNSPLHF.

This chain connects TRBV24-1 to TRBJ1-1; 11 nucleotides align to TRBD1. Germline V gene sequence: CDR1 KGHDR, CDR2 SFDVKD. The CDR3 totals 15 residues. V shed 3 bases and J 4 bases; nucleotides not matched to a gene: 3. CDR3: CATSDPGTGGTEAFF. The CDR3 DNA is TGTGCCACCAGTGATCCGGGGACAGGGGGCACTGAAGCTTTCTTT.

The rearrangement joins TRBV30 to TRBJ1-1; 8 bases map to TRBD1. The trim removed 4 bases at V and 4 bases at J, leaving 17 bases unmatched. The germline CDR1 and CDR2 sequences are GTSNPN and SVGIG (reference sequence). This CDR3 is built from 17 residues. The CDR3 DNA reads TGTGCCTGGACCTTGGGACAGGCGACCCGGTTGGGCACTGAAGCTTTCTTT. Amino acid sequence: CAWTLGQATRLGTEAFF.

The rearrangement joins TRBV5-1 to TRBJ2-7; a possible D gene is TRBD1 (6 bases). Deletions cut 5 bases from V and 2 bases from J, with 14 bases between. Germline CDR1 is SGHRS and CDR2 is YFSETQ. CDR3 length equals 14 residues. In DNA, the CDR3 is TGCGCCAGCAGGACACAGGGTAATACCTACGAGCAGTACTTC. Encoded protein: CASRTQGNTYEQYF. The full variable domain, rest sourced from reference TRBV5-1 and TRBJ2-7, is KAGVTQTPRYLIKTRGQQVTLSCSPISGHRSVSWYQQTPGQGLQFLFEYFSETQRNKGNFPGRFSGRQFSNSRSEMNVSTLELGDSALYLCASRTQGNTYEQYFGPGTRLTVT.

The chain links TRBV5-1 to TRBJ1-2, with D possibly being TRBD1 (6 bases). V dropped 2 bases and J dropped 4 bases, with 12 bases sitting between them. Per the germline V gene, CDR1 is SGHRS and CDR2 is YFSETQ. The CDR3 has 14 residues. Written as DNA, the CDR3 is TGCGCCAGCAGCTTTCAACAGGGATTCTATGGCTACACCTTC. Translating gives CASSFQQGFYGYTF.

This clone showed up just once. V and J are TRBV7-9 and TRBJ1-1; no firm D call. Germline CDR1 and CDR2: SEHNR and FQNEAQ (reference sequence). The CDR3 loop spans 11 amino acids. The V end was cut by 3 bases, the J end by 6 bases, with 5 bases between. The CDR3: CASSFSAEAFF. In DNA, the CDR3 is TGTGCCAGCAGCTTCAGCGCTGAAGCTTTCTTT.

This chain uses TRBV28 with TRBJ1-1; D perhaps matches TRBD1 (6 bases). Germline assignment: CDR1 MDHEN and CDR2 SYDVKM. CDR3 size: 14 residues. Deletions cut 6 bases from V and 0 bases from J, with 11 bases between. CDR3 in amino acids: CASRTGKMNTEAFF. CDR3 nucleotides: TGTGCCAGCAGGACAGGTAAAATGAACACTGAAGCTTTCTTT.

The chain combines TRBV7-9 with TRBJ2-3, with 9 bases aligning to TRBD2. The CDR3 runs 15 residues. V was pared by 8 bases and J by 5 bases, with 11 bases of the junction left unmatched. CDR1 and CDR2 from the germline V gene are SEHNR and FQNEAQ (reference sequence). The CDR3 sequence: CASHTGELAGDTQYF. CDR3 DNA sequence: TGTGCCAGCCATACCGGGGAACTAGCGGGAGATACGCAGTATTTT.